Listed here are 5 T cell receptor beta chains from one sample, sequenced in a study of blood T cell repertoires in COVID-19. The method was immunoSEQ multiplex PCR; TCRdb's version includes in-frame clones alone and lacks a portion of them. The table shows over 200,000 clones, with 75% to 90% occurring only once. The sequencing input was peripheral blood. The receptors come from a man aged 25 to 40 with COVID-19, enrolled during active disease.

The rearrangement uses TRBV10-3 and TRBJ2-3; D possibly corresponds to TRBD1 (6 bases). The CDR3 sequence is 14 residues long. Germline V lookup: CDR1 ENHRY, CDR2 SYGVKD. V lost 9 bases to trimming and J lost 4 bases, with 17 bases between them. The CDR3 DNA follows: TGTGCCATAAAGACAGGACCGCACGCAGATACGCAGTATTTT. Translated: CAIKTGPHADTQYF.

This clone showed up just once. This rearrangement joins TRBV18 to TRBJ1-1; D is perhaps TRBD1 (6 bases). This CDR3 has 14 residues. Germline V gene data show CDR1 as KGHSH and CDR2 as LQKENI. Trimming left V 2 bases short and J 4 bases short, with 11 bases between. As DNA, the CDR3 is TGTGCCAGCTCACCAAGGGGGAGGGGCACTGAAGCTTTCTTT. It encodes CASSPRGRGTEAFF.

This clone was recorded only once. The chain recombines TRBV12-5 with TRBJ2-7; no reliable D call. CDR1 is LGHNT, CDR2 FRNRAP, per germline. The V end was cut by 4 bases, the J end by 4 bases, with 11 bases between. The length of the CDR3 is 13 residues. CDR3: CASGSLEQYEQYF. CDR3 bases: TGTGCTAGTGGTTCCCTCGAGCAATACGAGCAGTACTTC. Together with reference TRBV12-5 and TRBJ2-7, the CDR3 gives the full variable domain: DARVTQTPRHKVTEMGQEVTMRCQPILGHNTVFWYRQTMMQGLELLAYFRNRAPLDDSGMPKDRFSAEMPDATLATLKIQPSEPRDSAVYFCASGSLEQYEQYFGPGTRLTVT.

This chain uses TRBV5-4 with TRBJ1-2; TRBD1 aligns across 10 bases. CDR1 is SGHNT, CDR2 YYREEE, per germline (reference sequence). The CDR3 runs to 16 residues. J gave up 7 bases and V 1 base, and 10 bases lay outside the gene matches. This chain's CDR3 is CASSLKTGQGTSGYTF. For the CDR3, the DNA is TGTGCCAGCAGCTTGAAAACGGGACAGGGGACAAGTGGCTACACCTTC.

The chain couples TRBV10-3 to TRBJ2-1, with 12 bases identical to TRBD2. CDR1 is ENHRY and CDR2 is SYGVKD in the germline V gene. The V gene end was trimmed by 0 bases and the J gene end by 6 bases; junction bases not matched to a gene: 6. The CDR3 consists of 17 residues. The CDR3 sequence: CAISESLLAGGRNEQFF. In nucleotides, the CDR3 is TGTGCCATCAGTGAGTCGTTACTAGCGGGGGGTCGCAATGAGCAGTTCTTC.